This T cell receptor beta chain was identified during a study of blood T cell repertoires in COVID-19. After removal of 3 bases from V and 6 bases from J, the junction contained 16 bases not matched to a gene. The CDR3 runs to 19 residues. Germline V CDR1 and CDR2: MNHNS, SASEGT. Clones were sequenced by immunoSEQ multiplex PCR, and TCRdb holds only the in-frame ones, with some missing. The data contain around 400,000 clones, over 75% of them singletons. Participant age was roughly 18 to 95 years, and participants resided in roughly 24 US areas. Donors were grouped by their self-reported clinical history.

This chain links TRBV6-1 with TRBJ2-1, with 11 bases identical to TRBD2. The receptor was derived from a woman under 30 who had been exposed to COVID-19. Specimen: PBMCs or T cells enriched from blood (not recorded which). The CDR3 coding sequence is TGTGCCAGCAGTGAGACAGTGCCCTCACTAGCGGGAGAGTCCAATGAGCAGTTCTTC. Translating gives CASSETVPSLAGESNEQFF.